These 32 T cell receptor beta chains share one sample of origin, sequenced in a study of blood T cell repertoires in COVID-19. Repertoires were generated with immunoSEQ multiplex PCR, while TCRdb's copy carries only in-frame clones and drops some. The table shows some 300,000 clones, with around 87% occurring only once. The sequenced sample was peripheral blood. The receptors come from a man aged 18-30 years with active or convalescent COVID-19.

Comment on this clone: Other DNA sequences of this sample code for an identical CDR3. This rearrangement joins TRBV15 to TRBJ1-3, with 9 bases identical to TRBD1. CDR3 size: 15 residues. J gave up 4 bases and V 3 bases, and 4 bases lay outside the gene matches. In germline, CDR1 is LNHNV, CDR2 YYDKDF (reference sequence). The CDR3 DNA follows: TGTGCCACCAGCAGGGACAGGGGAGGCGGAAACACCATATATTTT. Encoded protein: CATSRDRGGGNTIYF.

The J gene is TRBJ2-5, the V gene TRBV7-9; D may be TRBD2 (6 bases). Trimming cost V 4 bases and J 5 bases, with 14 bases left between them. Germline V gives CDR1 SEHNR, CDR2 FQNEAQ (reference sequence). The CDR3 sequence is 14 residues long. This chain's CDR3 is CASSSSTRAETQYF. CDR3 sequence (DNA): TGTGCCAGCAGCTCGTCGACTAGGGCGGAGACCCAGTACTTC.

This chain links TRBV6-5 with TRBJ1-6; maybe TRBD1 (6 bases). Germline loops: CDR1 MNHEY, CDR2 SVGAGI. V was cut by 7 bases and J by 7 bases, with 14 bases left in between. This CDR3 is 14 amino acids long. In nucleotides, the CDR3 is TGTGCCAGCACCGAAACAGGGCCCAATTCACCCCTCCACTTT. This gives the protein CASTETGPNSPLHF.

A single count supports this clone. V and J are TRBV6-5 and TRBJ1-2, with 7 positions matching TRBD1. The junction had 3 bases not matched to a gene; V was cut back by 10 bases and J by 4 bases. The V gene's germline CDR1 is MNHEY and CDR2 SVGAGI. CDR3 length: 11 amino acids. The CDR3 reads CATGTVYGYTF. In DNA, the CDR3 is TGTGCCACCGGGACAGTCTATGGCTACACCTTC.

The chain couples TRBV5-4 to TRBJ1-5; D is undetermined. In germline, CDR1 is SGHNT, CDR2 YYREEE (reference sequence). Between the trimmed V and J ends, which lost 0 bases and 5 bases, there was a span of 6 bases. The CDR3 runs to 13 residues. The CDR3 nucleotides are TGTGCCAGCAGCTTGGCCGGTGATCAGCCCCAGCATTTT. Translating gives CASSLAGDQPQHF. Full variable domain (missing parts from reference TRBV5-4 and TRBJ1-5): ETGVTQSPTHLIKTRGQQVTLRCSSQSGHNTVSWYQQALGQGPQFIFQYYREEENGRGNFPPRFSGLQFPNYSSELNVNALELDDSALYLCASSLAGDQPQHFGDGTRLSIL.

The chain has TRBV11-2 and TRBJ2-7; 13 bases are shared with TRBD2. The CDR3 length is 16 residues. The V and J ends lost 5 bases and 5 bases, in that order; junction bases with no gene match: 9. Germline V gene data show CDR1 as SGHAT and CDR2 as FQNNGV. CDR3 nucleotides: TGTGCCAGCAGCCGGACTAGCGGGAGTTCCCTCGACGAGCAGTACTTC. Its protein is CASSRTSGSSLDEQYF. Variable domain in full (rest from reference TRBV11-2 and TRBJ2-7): EAGVAQSPRYKIIEKRQSVAFWCNPISGHATLYWYQQILGQGPKLLIQFQNNGVVDDSQLPKDRFSAERLKGVDSTLKIQPAKLEDSAVYLCASSRTSGSSLDEQYFGPGTRLTVT.

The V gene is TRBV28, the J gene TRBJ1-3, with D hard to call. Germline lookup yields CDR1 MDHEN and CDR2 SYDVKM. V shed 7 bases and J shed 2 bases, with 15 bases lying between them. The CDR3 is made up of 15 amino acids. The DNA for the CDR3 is TGTGCCAGCAAGGGAGGAAAGGTAGCTGGAAACACCATATATTTT. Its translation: CASKGGKVAGNTIYF.

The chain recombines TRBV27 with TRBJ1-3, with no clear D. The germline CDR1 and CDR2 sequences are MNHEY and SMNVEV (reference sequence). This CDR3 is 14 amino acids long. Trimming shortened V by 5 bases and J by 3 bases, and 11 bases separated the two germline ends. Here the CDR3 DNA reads TGTGCCAGCAGTCCCCTCGTCGGTGGAAACACCATATATTTT. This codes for CASSPLVGGNTIYF.

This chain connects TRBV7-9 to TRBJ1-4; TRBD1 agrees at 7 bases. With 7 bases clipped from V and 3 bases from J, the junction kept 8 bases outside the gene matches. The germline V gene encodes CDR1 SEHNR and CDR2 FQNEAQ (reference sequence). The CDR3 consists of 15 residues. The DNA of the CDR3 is TGTGCCAGCAAGATCACGGGACAGTCTAATGAAAAACTGTTTTTT. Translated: CASKITGQSNEKLFF.

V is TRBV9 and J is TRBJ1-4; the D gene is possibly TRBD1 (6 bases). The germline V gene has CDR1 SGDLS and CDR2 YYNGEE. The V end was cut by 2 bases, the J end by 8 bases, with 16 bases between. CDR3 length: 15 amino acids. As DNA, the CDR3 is TGTGCCAGCAGCGTCAAATCTACAGGGAGCGAAAAACTGTTTTTT. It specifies CASSVKSTGSEKLFF.

CDR3 residues: CATSDLFHNEQFF. The CDR3 DNA reads as TGTGCCACCAGTGATCTTTTCCACAATGAGCAGTTCTTC. This rearrangement joins TRBV24-1 to TRBJ2-1; D unclear. Trimming pared 3 bases from V and 5 bases from J, leaving 7 bases between. Per germline, CDR1 KGHDR and CDR2 SFDVKD. The CDR3 consists of 13 residues.

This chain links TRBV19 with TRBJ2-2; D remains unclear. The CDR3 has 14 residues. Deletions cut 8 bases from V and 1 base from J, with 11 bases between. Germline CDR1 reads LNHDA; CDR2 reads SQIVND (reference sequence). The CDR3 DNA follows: TGTGCCAGTGAGTTCACAGAGAACACCGGGGAGCTGTTTTTT. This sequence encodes CASEFTENTGELFF.

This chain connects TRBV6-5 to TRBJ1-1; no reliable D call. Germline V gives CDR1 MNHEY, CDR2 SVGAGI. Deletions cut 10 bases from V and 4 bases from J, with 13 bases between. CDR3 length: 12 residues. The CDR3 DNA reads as TGTGCCACCCTAGTGAAGAGCACTGAAGCTTTCTTT. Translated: CATLVKSTEAFF.

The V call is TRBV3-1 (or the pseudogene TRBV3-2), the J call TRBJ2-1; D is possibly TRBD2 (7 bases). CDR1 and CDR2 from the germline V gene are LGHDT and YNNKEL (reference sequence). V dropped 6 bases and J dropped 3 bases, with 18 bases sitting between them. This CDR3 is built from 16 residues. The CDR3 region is CASSLRGGLNYNEQFF. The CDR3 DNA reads TGTGCCAGCAGTCTGAGGGGGGGGCTCAACTACAATGAGCAGTTCTTC.

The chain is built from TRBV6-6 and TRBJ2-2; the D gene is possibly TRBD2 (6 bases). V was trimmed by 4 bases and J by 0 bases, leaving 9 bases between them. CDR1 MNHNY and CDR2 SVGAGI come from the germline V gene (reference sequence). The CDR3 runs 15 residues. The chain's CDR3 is CASSSGTANTGELFF. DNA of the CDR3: TGTGCCAGCAGTTCTGGGACTGCGAACACCGGGGAGCTGTTTTTT.

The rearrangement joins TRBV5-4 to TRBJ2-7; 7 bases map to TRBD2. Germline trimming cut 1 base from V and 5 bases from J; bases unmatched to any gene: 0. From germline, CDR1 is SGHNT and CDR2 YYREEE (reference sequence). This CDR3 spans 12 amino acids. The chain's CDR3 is CASSLTSDEQYF. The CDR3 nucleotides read TGTGCCAGCAGCTTGACTAGCGACGAGCAGTACTTC.

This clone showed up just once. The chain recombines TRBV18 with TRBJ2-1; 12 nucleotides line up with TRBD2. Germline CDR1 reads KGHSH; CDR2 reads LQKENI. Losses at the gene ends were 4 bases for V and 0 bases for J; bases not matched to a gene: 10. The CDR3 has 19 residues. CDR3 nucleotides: TGTGCCAGCTCACAACCGACTAGCGGGAGTAGGGGCTCCTACAATGAGCAGTTCTTC. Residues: CASSQPTSGSRGSYNEQFF.

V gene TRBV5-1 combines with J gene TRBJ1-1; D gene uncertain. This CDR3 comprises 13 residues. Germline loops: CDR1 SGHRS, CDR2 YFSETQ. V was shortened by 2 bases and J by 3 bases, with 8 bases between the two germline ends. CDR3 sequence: CASSFGGDTEAFF. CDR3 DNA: TGCGCCAGCAGCTTTGGCGGGGACACTGAAGCTTTCTTT.

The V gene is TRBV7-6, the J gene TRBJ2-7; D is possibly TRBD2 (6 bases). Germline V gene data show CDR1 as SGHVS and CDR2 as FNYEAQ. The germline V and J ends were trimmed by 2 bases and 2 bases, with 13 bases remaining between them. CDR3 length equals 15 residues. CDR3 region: CASSLLPGGTYEQYF. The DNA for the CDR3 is TGTGCCAGCAGCTTATTACCGGGCGGGACCTACGAGCAGTACTTC.

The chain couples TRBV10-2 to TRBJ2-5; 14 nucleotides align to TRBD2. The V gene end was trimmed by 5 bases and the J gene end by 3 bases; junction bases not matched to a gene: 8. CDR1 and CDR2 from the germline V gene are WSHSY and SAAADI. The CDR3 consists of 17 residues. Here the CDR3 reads CASSSGLAGGRKETQYF. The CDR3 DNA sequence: TGCGCCAGCAGTTCCGGACTAGCGGGGGGCCGAAAAGAGACCCAGTACTTC.

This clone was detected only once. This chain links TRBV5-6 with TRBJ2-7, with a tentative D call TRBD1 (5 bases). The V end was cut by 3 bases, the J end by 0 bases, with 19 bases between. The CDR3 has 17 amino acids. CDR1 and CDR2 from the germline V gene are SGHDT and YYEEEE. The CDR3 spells CASSSEPIYRNSYEQYF. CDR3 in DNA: TGTGCCAGCAGCTCCGAACCGATCTACAGGAACTCCTACGAGCAGTACTTC.

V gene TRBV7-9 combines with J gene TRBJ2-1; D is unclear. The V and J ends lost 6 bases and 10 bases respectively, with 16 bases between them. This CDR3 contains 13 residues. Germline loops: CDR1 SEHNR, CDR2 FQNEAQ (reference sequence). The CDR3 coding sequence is TGTGCCAGCAGACCCCCGGTGGGCAGCGAGCAGTTCTTC. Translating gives CASRPPVGSEQFF.

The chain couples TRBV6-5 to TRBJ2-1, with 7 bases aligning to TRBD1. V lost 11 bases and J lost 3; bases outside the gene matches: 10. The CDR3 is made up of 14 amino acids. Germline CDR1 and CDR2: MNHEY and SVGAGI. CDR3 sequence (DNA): TGTGCCGGAAGGGACAGCACACACTACAATGAGCAGTTCTTC. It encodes CAGRDSTHYNEQFF.

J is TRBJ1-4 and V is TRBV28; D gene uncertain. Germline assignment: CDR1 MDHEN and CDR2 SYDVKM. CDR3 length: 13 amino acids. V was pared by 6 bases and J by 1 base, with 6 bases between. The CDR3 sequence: CASSLVTNEKLFF. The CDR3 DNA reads TGTGCCAGCAGCCTCGTAACTAATGAAAAACTGTTTTTT.

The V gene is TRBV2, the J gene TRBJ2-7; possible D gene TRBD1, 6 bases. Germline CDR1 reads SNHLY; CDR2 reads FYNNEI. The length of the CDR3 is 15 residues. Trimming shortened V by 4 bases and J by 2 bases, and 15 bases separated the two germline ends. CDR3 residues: CASSGQDGQPYEQYF. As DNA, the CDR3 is TGTGCCAGCAGTGGACAGGACGGTCAACCCTACGAGCAGTACTTC.

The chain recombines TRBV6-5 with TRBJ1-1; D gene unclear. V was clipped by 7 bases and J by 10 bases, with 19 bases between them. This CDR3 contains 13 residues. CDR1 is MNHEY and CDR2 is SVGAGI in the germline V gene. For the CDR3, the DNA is TGTGCCAGCACCTCCCCCGGGGTTTTTTTAGCTTTCTTT. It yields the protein CASTSPGVFLAFF.

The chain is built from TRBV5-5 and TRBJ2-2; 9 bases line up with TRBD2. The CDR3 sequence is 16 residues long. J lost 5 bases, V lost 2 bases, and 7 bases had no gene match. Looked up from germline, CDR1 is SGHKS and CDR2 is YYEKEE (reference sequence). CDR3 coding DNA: TGTGCCAGCAGCTTTTTGAGGACTAGCGAGACCGGGGAGCTGTTTTTT. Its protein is CASSFLRTSETGELFF.

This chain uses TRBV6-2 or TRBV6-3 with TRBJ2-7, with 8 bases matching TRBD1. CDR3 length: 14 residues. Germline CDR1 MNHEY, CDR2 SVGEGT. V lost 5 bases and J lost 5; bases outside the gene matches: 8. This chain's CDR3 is CASSAPDRVHEQYF. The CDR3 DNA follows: TGTGCCAGCAGTGCCCCGGACAGGGTACACGAGCAGTACTTC.

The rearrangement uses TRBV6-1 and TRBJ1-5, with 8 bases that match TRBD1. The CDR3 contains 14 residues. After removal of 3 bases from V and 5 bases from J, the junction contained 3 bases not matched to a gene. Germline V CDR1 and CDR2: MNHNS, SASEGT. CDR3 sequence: CASSDGQGYQPQHF. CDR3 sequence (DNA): TGTGCCAGCAGTGACGGACAGGGCTATCAGCCCCAGCATTTT.

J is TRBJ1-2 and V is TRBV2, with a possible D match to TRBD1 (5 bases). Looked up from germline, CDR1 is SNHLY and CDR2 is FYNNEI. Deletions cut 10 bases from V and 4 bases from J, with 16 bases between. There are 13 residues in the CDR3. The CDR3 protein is CATRRQGIYGYTF. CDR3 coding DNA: TGTGCCACCAGACGGCAGGGAATCTATGGCTACACCTTC.

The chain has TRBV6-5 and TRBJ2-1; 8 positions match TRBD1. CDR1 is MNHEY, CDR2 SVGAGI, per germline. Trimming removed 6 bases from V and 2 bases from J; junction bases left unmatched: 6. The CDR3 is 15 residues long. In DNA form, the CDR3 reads TGTGCCAGCAGCCCCGGACAGGGTCCCTACAATGAGCAGTTCTTC. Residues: CASSPGQGPYNEQFF.

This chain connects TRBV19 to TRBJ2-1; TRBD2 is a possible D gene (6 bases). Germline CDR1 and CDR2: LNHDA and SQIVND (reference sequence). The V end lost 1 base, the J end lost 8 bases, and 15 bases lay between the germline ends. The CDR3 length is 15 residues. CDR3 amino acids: CASSIVGGSFYEQFF. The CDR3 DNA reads TGTGCCAGTAGTATAGTGGGGGGAAGTTTTTATGAGCAGTTCTTC.